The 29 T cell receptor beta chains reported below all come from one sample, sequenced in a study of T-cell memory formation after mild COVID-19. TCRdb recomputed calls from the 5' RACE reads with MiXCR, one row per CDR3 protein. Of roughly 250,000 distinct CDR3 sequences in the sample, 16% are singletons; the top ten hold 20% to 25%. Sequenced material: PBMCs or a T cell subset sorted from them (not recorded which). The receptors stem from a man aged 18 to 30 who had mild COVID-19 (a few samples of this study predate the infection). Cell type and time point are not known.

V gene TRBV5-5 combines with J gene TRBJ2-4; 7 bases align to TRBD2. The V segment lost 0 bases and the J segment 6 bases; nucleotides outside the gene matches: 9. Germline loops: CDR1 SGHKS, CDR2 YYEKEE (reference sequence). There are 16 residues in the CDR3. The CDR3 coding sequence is TGTGCCAGCAGCTTGGACGTTAGCGGGTTATTAAACATTCAGTACTTC. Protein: CASSLDVSGLLNIQYF.

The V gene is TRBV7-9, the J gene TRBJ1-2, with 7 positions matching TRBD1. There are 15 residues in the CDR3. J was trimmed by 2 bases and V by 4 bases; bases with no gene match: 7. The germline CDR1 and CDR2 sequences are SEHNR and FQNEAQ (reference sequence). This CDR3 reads CASSYAGGENYGYTF. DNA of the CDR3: TGTGCCAGCAGCTACGCAGGGGGTGAAAACTATGGCTACACCTTC.

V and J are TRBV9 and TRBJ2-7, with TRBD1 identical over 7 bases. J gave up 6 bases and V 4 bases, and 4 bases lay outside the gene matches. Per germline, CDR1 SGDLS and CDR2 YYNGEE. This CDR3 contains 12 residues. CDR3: CASSPGTVEQYF. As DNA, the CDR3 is TGTGCCAGCAGCCCAGGGACAGTCGAGCAGTACTTC.

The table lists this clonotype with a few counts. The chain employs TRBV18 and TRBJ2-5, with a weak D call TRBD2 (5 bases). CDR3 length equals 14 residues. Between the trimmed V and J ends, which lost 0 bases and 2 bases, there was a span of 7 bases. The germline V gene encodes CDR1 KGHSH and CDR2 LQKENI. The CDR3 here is CASSPPRTQETQYF. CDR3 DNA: TGTGCCAGCTCACCACCGAGGACTCAAGAGACCCAGTACTTC.

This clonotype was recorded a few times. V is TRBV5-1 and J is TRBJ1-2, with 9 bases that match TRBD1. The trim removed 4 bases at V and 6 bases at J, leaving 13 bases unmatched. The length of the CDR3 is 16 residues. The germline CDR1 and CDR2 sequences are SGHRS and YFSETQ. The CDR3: CASSIRTGGSENGYTF. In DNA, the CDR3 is TGCGCCAGCAGCATCCGAACAGGGGGCAGTGAGAATGGCTACACCTTC.

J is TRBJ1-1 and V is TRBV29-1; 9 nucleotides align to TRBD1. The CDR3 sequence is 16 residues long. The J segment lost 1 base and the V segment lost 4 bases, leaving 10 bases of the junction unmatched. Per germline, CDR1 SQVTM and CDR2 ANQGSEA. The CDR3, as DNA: TGCAGCGTTGCCCGGCATTTGACAGGGGGGAACACTGAAGCTTTCTTT. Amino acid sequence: CSVARHLTGGNTEAFF. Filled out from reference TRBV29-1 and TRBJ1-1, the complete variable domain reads SAVISQKPSRDICQRGTSLTIQCQVDSQVTMMFWYRQQPGQSLTLIATANQGSEATYESGFVIDKFPISRPNLTFSTLTVSNMSPEDSSIYLCSVARHLTGGNTEAFFGQGTRLTVV.

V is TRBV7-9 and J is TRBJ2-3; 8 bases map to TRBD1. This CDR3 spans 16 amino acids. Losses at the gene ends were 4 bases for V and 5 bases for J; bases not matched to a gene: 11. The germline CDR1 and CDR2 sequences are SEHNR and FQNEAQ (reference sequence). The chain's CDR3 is CASSSWTGPVKDTQYF. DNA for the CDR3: TGTGCCAGCAGCTCCTGGACAGGGCCTGTTAAAGATACGCAGTATTTT.

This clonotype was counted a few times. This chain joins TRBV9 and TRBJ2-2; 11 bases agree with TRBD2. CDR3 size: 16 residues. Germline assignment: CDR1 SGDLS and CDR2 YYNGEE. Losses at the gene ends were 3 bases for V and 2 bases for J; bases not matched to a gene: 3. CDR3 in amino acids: CASSGTSGGNTGELFF. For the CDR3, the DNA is TGTGCCAGCAGCGGAACTAGCGGGGGAAACACCGGGGAGCTGTTTTTT.

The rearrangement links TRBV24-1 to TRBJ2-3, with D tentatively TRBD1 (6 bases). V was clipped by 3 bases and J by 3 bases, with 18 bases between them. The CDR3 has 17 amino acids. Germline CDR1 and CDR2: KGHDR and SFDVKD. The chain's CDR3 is CATSDGIGGIGTDTQYF. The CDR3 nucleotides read TGTGCCACCAGTGATGGAATAGGGGGAATTGGGACAGATACGCAGTATTTT.

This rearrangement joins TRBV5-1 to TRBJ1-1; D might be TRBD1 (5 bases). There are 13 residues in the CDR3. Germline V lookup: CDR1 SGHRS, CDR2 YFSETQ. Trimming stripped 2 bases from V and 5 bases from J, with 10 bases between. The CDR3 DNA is TGCGCCAGCAGCTTCCGGGGGAAAACTGAAGCTTTCTTT. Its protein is CASSFRGKTEAFF.

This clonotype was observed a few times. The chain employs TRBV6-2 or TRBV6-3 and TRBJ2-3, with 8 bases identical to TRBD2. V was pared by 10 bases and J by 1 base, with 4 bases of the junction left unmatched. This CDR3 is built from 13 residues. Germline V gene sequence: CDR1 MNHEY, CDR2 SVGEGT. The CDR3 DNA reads TGTGCCATCTCGGGGGGGGGCACAGATACGCAGTATTTT. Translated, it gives CAISGGGTDTQYF.

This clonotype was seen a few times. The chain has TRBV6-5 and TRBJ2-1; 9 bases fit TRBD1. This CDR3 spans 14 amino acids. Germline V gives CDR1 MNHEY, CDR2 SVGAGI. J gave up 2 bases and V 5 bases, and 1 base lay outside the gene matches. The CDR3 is CASSRQGAYNEQFF. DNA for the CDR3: TGTGCCAGCAGTAGACAGGGGGCCTACAATGAGCAGTTCTTC.

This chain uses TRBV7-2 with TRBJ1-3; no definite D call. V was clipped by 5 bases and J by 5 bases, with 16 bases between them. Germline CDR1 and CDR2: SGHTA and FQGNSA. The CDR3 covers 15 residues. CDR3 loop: CASSHRGLERNTIYF. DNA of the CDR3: TGTGCCAGCAGCCATAGAGGACTTGAAAGAAACACCATATATTTT.

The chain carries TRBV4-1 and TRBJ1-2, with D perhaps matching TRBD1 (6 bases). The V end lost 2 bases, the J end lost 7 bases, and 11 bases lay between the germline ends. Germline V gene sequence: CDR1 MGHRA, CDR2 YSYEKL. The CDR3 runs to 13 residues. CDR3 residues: CASSQPGVVGYTF. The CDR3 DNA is TGCGCCAGCAGCCAACCAGGGGTCGTTGGCTACACCTTC.

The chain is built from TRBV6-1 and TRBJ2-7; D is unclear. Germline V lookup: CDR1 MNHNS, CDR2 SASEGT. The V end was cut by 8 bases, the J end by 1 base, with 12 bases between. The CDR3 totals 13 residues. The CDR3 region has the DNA TGTGCCAGCGCCGCCGGGTCTTCCTACGAGCAGTACTTC. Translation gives CASAAGSSYEQYF.

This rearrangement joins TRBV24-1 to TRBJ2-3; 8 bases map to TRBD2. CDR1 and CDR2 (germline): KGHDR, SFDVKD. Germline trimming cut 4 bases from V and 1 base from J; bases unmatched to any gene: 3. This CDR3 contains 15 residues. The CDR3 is CATSETSACTDTQYF. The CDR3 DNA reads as TGTGCCACCAGTGAGACTAGCGCGTGCACAGATACGCAGTATTTT.

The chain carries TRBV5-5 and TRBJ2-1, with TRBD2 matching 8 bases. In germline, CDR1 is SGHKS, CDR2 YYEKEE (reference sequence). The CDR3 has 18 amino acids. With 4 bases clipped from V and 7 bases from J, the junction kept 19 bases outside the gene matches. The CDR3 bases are TGTGCCAGCAGCCCAACCCCGGTAGTCAGCGGGGGCCTGAATGAGCAGTTCTTC. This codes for CASSPTPVVSGGLNEQFF.

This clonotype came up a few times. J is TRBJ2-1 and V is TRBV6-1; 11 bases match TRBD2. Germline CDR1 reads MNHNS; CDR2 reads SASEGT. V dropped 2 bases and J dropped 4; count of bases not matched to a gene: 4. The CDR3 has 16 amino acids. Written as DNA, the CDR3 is TGTGCCAGCAGTGAAACAACTAGCGGGGGTTACAATGAGCAGTTCTTC. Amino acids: CASSETTSGGYNEQFF.

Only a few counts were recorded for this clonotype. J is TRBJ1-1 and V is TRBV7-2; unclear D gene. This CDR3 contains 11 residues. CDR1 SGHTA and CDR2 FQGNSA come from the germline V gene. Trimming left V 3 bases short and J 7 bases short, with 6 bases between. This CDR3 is CASSFFGEAFF. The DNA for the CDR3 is TGTGCCAGCAGCTTCTTTGGTGAAGCTTTCTTT.

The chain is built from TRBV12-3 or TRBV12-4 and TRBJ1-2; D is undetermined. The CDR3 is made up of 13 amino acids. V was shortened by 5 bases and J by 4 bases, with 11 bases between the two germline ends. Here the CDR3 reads CASSVGPTYGYTF. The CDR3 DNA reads TGTGCCAGCAGTGTAGGACCGACCTATGGCTACACCTTC.

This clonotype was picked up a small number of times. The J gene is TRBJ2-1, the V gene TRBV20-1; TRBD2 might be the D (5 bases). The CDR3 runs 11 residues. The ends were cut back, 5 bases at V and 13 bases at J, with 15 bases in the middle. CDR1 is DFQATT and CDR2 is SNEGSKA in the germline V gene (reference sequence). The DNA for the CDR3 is TGCAGTGCTGTCCCCCGGGAACTCCAGTTCTTC. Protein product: CSAVPRELQFF.

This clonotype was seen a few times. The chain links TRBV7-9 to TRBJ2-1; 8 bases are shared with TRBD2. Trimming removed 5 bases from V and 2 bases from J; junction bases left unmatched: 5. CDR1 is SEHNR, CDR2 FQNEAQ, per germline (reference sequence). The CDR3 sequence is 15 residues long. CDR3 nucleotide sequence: TGTGCCAGCAGCGCGCCAGCGGGGGCCTACAATGAGCAGTTCTTC. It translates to CASSAPAGAYNEQFF.

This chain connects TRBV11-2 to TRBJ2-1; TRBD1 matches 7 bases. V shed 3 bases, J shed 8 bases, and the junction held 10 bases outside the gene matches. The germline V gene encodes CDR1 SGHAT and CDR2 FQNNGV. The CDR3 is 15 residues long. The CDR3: CASSFGDSGGDEQFF. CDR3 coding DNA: TGTGCCAGCAGCTTCGGGGACAGCGGCGGCGATGAGCAGTTCTTC.

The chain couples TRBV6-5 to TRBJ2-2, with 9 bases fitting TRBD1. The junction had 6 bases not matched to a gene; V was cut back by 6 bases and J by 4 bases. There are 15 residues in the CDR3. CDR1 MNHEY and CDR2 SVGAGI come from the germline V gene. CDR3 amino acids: CASRKTGGATGELFF. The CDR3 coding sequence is TGTGCCAGCAGAAAGACAGGGGGGGCCACCGGGGAGCTGTTTTTT.

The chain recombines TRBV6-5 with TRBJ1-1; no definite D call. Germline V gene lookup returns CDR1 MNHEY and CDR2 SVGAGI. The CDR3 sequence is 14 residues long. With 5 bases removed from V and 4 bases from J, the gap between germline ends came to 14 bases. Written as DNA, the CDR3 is TGTGCCAGCAGTAAGGACCCGATGAGCACTGAAGCTTTCTTT. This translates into CASSKDPMSTEAFF.

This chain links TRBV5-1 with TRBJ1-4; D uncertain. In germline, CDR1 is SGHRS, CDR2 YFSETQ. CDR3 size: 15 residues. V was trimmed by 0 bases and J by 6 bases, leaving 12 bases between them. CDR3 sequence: CASSLGYLRHEKLFF. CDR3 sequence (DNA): TGCGCCAGCAGCTTGGGTTATCTTCGTCATGAAAAACTGTTTTTT.

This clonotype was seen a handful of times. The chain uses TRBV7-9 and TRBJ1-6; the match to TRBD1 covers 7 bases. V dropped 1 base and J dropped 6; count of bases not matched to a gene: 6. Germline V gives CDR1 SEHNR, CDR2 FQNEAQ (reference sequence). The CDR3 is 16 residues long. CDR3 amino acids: CASSLGAGGSNSPLHF. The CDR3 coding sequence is TGTGCCAGCAGCTTAGGTGCAGGGGGTAGTAATTCACCCCTCCACTTT.

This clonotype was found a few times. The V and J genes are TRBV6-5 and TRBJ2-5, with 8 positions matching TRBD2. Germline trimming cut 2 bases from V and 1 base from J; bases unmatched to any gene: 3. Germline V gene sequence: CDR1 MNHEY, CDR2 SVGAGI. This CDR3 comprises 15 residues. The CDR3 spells CASSYVGGAQETQYF. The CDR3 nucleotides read TGTGCCAGCAGTTACGTCGGGGGGGCCCAAGAGACCCAGTACTTC.

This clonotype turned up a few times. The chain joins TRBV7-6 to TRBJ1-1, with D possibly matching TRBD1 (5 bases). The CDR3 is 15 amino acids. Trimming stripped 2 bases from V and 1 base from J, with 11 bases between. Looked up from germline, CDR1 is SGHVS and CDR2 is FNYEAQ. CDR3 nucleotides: TGTGCCAGCAGCTTACGGGACTCTGGGAACACTGAAGCTTTCTTT. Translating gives CASSLRDSGNTEAFF.